This entry concerns a single TCR beta chain. Trimming stripped 6 bases from V and 0 bases from J, with 15 bases between. The germline V gene encodes CDR1 MGHRA and CDR2 YSYEKL. The CDR3 has 15 amino acids. The second PCR ran about 6 to 12 cycles with a sample-barcoded 5' primer and J-beta primers. One entry per CDR3 protein results from TCRdb running MiXCR on the 5' RACE reads. The repertoire holds 630,000 or so distinct CDR3 sequences, roughly 32% seen once, with less than 20% in the top ten. The data were taken from a study of blood T cells in healthy people across ages. The TCR originated in an elderly woman in good health. The specimen was blood. The rearrangement links TRBV4-1 to TRBJ2-7, with D possibly matching TRBD1 (6 bases). CDR3 sequence: CASRTQGQGSYEQYF. The CDR3 DNA sequence: TGCGCCAGCAGAACGCAGGGGCAGGGCTCCTACGAGCAGTACTTC.